The next 25 T cell receptor beta chains were all read from a single sample in a study of blood T cell repertoires in COVID-19. Generated by immunoSEQ multiplex PCR, the TCRdb table keeps only in-frame clones and is missing some. The profile shows about 99,000 clones, 84% of them singletons. Source material: peripheral blood. The receptors stem from an older man with active or convalescent COVID-19.

This chain links TRBV2 with TRBJ2-3; TRBD1 matches 8 bases. J lost 5 bases, V lost 6 bases, and 7 bases had no gene match. The CDR3 consists of 14 residues. The germline CDR1 and CDR2 sequences are SNHLY and FYNNEI. CDR3 coding DNA: TGTGCCAGCAGCATCTCAGGGGGCAGAGATACGCAGTATTTT. Protein product: CASSISGGRDTQYF.

The chain employs TRBV27 and TRBJ2-4; D is perhaps TRBD2 (6 bases). From germline, CDR1 is MNHEY and CDR2 SMNVEV (reference sequence). This CDR3 is built from 17 residues. Trimming pared 5 bases from V and 6 bases from J, leaving 23 bases between. The CDR3 loop is CASSPLSRGAGINIQYF. CDR3 bases: TGTGCCAGCAGTCCCCTCTCCCGGGGCGCGGGGATAAACATTCAGTACTTC.

The chain is built from TRBV4-2 and TRBJ2-3, with TRBD1 matching 7 bases. J lost 6 bases, V lost 0 bases, and 12 bases had no gene match. The germline gives CDR1 LGHNA, CDR2 YNFKEQ. This CDR3 has 17 amino acids. Here the CDR3 DNA reads TGTGCCAGCAGCCAAGATACCGGGACAGTCCCCGTGGATACGCAGTATTTT. Protein sequence: CASSQDTGTVPVDTQYF.

The V call is TRBV7-9, the J call TRBJ1-4, with D hard to call. The germline V and J ends were trimmed by 0 bases and 0 bases, with 17 bases remaining between them. The CDR3 is 19 residues long. CDR1 and CDR2 (germline): SEHNR, FQNEAQ (reference sequence). Written as DNA, the CDR3 is TGTGCCAGCAGCTTAGCGGTGACAACGCGAAGTGCAACTAATGAAAAACTGTTTTTT. Translation: CASSLAVTTRSATNEKLFF.

The sample holds a few counts of this clone. The chain employs TRBV6-1 and TRBJ1-1, with D perhaps matching TRBD1 (5 bases). The CDR3 sequence is 15 residues long. Germline V lookup: CDR1 MNHNS, CDR2 SASEGT. V was clipped by 3 bases and J by 0 bases, with 11 bases between them. This chain's CDR3 is CASSDWGGMNTEAFF. Here the CDR3 DNA reads TGTGCCAGCAGTGATTGGGGCGGGATGAACACTGAAGCTTTCTTT.

The chain is built from TRBV27 and TRBJ2-6, with TRBD1 identical over 8 bases. This CDR3 region has 13 residues. The V segment lost 5 bases and the J segment 9 bases; nucleotides outside the gene matches: 3. The germline gives CDR1 MNHEY, CDR2 SMNVEV (reference sequence). The CDR3 region has the DNA TGTGCCAGCAGTCAGGGGGCTGTCAACGTCCTGACTTTC. Encoded protein: CASSQGAVNVLTF.

The chain links TRBV15 to TRBJ1-3, with D possibly being TRBD1 (5 bases). Germline lookup yields CDR1 LNHNV and CDR2 YYDKDF (reference sequence). This CDR3 has 16 amino acids. Trimming stripped 3 bases from V and 0 bases from J, with 12 bases between. The CDR3 reads CATSSGGTSSGNTIYF. The CDR3 region has the DNA TGTGCCACCAGCAGCGGCGGGACCTCCTCTGGAAACACCATATATTTT.

This chain uses TRBV28 with TRBJ1-5; D is undetermined. This CDR3 contains 14 residues. Germline assignment: CDR1 MDHEN and CDR2 SYDVKM. The V end lost 6 bases, the J end lost 3 bases, and 12 bases lay between the germline ends. In DNA form, the CDR3 reads TGTGCCAGCAGGGGAGCCATATTCAATCAGCCCCAGCATTTT. Protein: CASRGAIFNQPQHF.

The chain uses TRBV7-9 and TRBJ2-2; D is perhaps TRBD2 (5 bases). This CDR3 comprises 14 residues. CDR1 is SEHNR, CDR2 FQNEAQ, per germline (reference sequence). V lost 9 bases and J 6 bases, leaving 17 bases between the germline ends. CDR3 nucleotides: TGTGCCAGTGCGGGCCAGCTGGTTCCCGGGGAGCTGTTTTTT. Protein: CASAGQLVPGELFF.

The V gene is TRBV28, the J gene TRBJ2-3, with D unclear. The CDR3 loop spans 12 amino acids. Germline assignment: CDR1 MDHEN and CDR2 SYDVKM. Deletions cut 8 bases from V and 3 bases from J, with 9 bases between. The CDR3 region has the DNA TGTGCCAGCTTTACAAGAACAGATACGCAGTATTTT. Protein sequence: CASFTRTDTQYF.

CDR3 sequence reads: CASSPLGTGWRPEAFF. For the CDR3, the DNA is TGTGCCAGCAGCCCCTTGGGGACAGGCTGGAGGCCTGAAGCTTTCTTT. The chain combines TRBV14 with TRBJ1-1, with 8 positions matching TRBD1. Germline lookup yields CDR1 SGHDN and CDR2 FVKESK. The V gene end was trimmed by 4 bases and the J gene end by 6 bases; junction bases not matched to a gene: 13. The CDR3 loop spans 16 amino acids.

J is TRBJ2-2 and V is TRBV21-1; the table's D call, TRBD1, has no DNA check behind it. TRBV21-1 constitutes a pseudogene. This CDR3 is built from 16 residues. CDR3 loop: CASTHRGQGYTGELFF. For the CDR3, the DNA is TGTGCCAGCACCCATCGGGGACAGGGGTACACCGGGGAGCTGTTTTTT.

This chain uses TRBV19 with TRBJ2-1; possibly TRBD1 for D (6 bases). The germline CDR1 and CDR2 sequences are LNHDA and SQIVND (reference sequence). The CDR3 is 14 amino acids. Trimming removed 3 bases from V and 10 bases from J, with 16 bases in between. The CDR3 loop reads CASSMTTGGWEQFF. The DNA of the CDR3 is TGTGCCAGTAGTATGACGACTGGGGGCTGGGAGCAGTTCTTC.

This chain joins TRBV5-1 and TRBJ2-3, with 14 positions matching TRBD2. CDR3 size: 16 residues. The germline V gene encodes CDR1 SGHRS and CDR2 YFSETQ. Trimming removed 4 bases from V and 4 bases from J; junction bases left unmatched: 5. DNA of the CDR3: TGCGCCAGCAGCGCAGGGACTAGCGGGGGCGCAGATACGCAGTATTTT. It translates to CASSAGTSGGADTQYF.

The gene calls are TRBV28 and TRBJ2-3; 15 positions agree with TRBD2. Germline CDR1 and CDR2: MDHEN and SYDVKM. This CDR3 is built from 16 residues. The V segment lost 5 bases and the J segment 4 bases; nucleotides outside the gene matches: 4. The chain's CDR3 is CASSAGLAGGADTQYF. The CDR3, as DNA: TGTGCCAGCAGTGCGGGACTAGCGGGGGGAGCAGATACGCAGTATTTT. The complete variable domain, with remaining parts taken from reference TRBV28 and TRBJ2-3, reads DVKVTQSSRYLVKRTGEKVFLECVQDMDHENMFWYRQDPGLGLRLIYFSYDVKMKEKGDIPEGYSVSREKKERFSLILESASTNQTSMYLCASSAGLAGGADTQYFGPGTRLTVL.

The chain has TRBV28 and TRBJ2-2; 9 bases fit TRBD1. With V trimmed by 5 bases and J by 6 bases, 10 bases remained unmatched. Germline V CDR1 and CDR2: MDHEN, SYDVKM. This CDR3 is 16 amino acids long. CDR3 in amino acids: CASSRDRGKRAGELFF. CDR3 sequence (DNA): TGTGCCAGCAGTCGAGACAGGGGGAAAAGGGCCGGGGAGCTGTTTTTT.

The V call is TRBV4-3, the J call TRBJ1-2, with D maybe TRBD1 (5 bases). Trimming removed 0 bases from V and 5 bases from J, with 10 bases in between. CDR1 and CDR2 (germline): LGHNA, YSLEER. The CDR3 consists of 14 residues. Written as DNA, the CDR3 is TGCGCCAGCAGCCAAGACAGGGAAAGGTATGGCTACACCTTC. This gives the protein CASSQDRERYGYTF.

The rearrangement links TRBV11-2 to TRBJ2-7; 13 bases match TRBD2. J lost 4 bases, V lost 5 bases, and 5 bases had no gene match. The CDR3 runs 15 residues. CDR1 and CDR2 from the germline V gene are SGHAT and FQNNGV. CDR3 amino acids: CASSQGLAGLYEQYF. DNA of the CDR3: TGTGCCAGCAGCCAGGGACTAGCGGGACTTTACGAGCAGTACTTC.

The CDR3 is CASSIGVTGNTIYF. CDR3 nucleotides: TGCGCCAGCAGTATAGGGGTTACTGGAAACACCATATATTTT. V usage is TRBV5-1 and J usage is TRBJ1-3, with a tentative D call TRBD1 (5 bases). There are 14 residues in the CDR3. The V end was cut by 5 bases, the J end by 2 bases, with 11 bases between. Germline CDR1 is SGHRS and CDR2 is YFSETQ. The variable domain in full, with the rest retrieved from reference TRBV5-1 and TRBJ1-3, is KAGVTQTPRYLIKTRGQQVTLSCSPISGHRSVSWYQQTPGQGLQFLFEYFSETQRNKGNFPGRFSGRQFSNSRSEMNVSTLELGDSALYLCASSIGVTGNTIYFGEGSWLTVV.

The chain links TRBV7-2 to TRBJ1-3, with D unclear. The CDR3 totals 15 residues. The V end lost 0 bases, the J end lost 3 bases, and 9 bases lay between the germline ends. The germline V gene encodes CDR1 SGHTA and CDR2 FQGNSA. DNA of the CDR3: TGTGCCAGCAGCTTAGCGTGGGGAGGTGGAAACACCATATATTTT. Translated: CASSLAWGGGNTIYF.

The V call is TRBV4-2, the J call TRBJ2-2, with a tentative D call TRBD2 (5 bases). The CDR3 is 14 residues long. V was cut by 4 bases and J by 6 bases, with 12 bases left in between. CDR1 is LGHNA and CDR2 is YNFKEQ in the germline V gene. CDR3 amino acids: CASSRPSSAGELFF. The CDR3 nucleotides read TGTGCCAGCAGCCGGCCTAGCTCTGCCGGGGAGCTGTTTTTT.

The V and J genes are TRBV5-6 and TRBJ1-6; the match to TRBD1 covers 9 bases. CDR3 length equals 14 residues. Germline V gene data show CDR1 as SGHDT and CDR2 as YYEEEE. V was pared by 3 bases and J by 10 bases, with 5 bases of the junction left unmatched. CDR3 loop: CASSWGQGRSPLHF. The CDR3 nucleotides read TGTGCCAGCAGCTGGGGACAGGGTAGATCACCCCTCCACTTT.

The rearrangement uses TRBV7-2 and TRBJ2-3; 12 bases line up with TRBD1. The CDR3 spans 18 residues. CDR1 and CDR2 from the germline V gene are SGHTA and FQGNSA. Trimming at V came to 1 base and at J to 5 bases, leaving 10 bases not matched to a gene. The CDR3, as DNA: TGTGCCAGCAGCTTAGTGGGGACAGGGGGCGGACTGAGAGATACGCAGTATTTT. Translated, it gives CASSLVGTGGGLRDTQYF.

CDR3 nucleotide sequence: TGTGCCAGCAGCCAACAGGGTCCATCTCCAGCGGGTGGCTATGGCTACACCTTC. Translation gives CASSQQGPSPAGGYGYTF. V usage is TRBV4-2 and J usage is TRBJ1-2; possibly TRBD1 for D (5 bases). V was trimmed by 2 bases and J by 4 bases, leaving 23 bases between them. The V gene's germline CDR1 is LGHNA and CDR2 YNFKEQ. The length of the CDR3 is 18 residues.

This clone appeared a few times. The chain couples TRBV5-1 to TRBJ1-1, with 7 nucleotides matching TRBD1. Unmatched junction bases numbered 10, after V lost 4 bases and J lost 4 bases. CDR3 length equals 15 residues. Germline CDR1 reads SGHRS; CDR2 reads YFSETQ. The CDR3 loop is CASSPNPAGGTEAFF. Written as DNA, the CDR3 is TGCGCCAGCAGCCCGAACCCCGCAGGGGGCACTGAAGCTTTCTTT. Together with reference TRBV5-1 and TRBJ1-1, the CDR3 gives the full variable domain: KAGVTQTPRYLIKTRGQQVTLSCSPISGHRSVSWYQQTPGQGLQFLFEYFSETQRNKGNFPGRFSGRQFSNSRSEMNVSTLELGDSALYLCASSPNPAGGTEAFFGQGTRLTVV.